The entry that follows covers one T cell receptor (beta chain) sequence. Profiling relied on immunoSEQ multiplex PCR, and the TCRdb table lists in-frame clones only, not all of them. The data show 90,000 to 100,000 clones, 70% to 85% seen once. The CDR3 runs 15 residues. J gave up 7 bases and V 2 bases, and 14 bases lay outside the gene matches. Per germline, CDR1 SQVTM and CDR2 ANQGSEA. This sample stems from a study of OX40 agonist ivuxolimab in advanced cancers. This material consisted of CD4+ or CD8+ T cells sorted from blood, taken in a trial of the OX40 agonist ivuxolimab. The clonotype originates from an adult with an advanced solid tumor such as melanoma, head and neck, liver or kidney cancer. This chain links TRBV29-1 with TRBJ2-7, with 7 bases that match TRBD2. CDR3 amino acids: CSVEPLAAGEGEQYF. The DNA for the CDR3 is TGCAGCGTTGAACCGCTAGCGGCGGGCGAGGGGGAGCAGTACTTC.